The rows below give T cell receptor beta chains drawn from one sample of a study of shared clonotypes between healthy human individuals. Measured with immunoSEQ multiplex PCR; TCRdb has only the in-frame clones, and not every one. The sample lists 2 million to 2.5 million clones; roughly 93% were seen once. The sample comprised naive CD4+ T cells from PBMCs. The receptors here all came from a man aged 18-30 years in good health. Some clones in this sample may be carry-over from other donors' samples. The CDR3 runs from the conserved cysteine through the conserved F or W. D genes are given only for firm matches. Size tells how often a clone was seen (once, few, many) or the class of an expanded clone, and some rows leave it out.

-	-	TRBV9	TRBJ1-1	CASSTMPGGNTEAFF	TGTGCCAGCAGCACCATGCCCGGAGGGAACACTGAAGCTTTCTTT
few	-	TRBV19	TRBJ1-1	CASWDTTPTEAFF	TGTGCCAGTTGGGACACAACACCCACTGAAGCTTTCTTT
-	TRBD2	TRBV4-1	TRBJ2-1	CASSRTSGRFYNEQFF	TGCGCCAGCAGCCGAACTAGCGGGAGGTTCTACAATGAGCAGTTCTTC
-	TRBD2	TRBV5-6	TRBJ2-3	CASSLAGGVTDTQYF	TGTGCCAGCAGCTTAGCGGGAGGGGTGACAGATACGCAGTATTTT
once	-	TRBV15	TRBJ2-2	CATSRDLMTVGTGELFF	TGTGCCACCAGCAGAGACTTAATGACAGTCGGCACCGGGGAGCTGTTTTTT
-	TRBD2	TRBV19	TRBJ2-3	CASSIVLAGGPDTQYF	TGTGCCAGTAGTATAGTTCTAGCGGGAGGGCCGGATACGCAGTATTTT
-	-	TRBV7-3	TRBJ2-2	CASSILGPGELFF	TGTGCCAGCAGCATTCTGGGGCCCGGGGAGCTGTTTTTT
-	-	TRBV29-1	TRBJ1-4	CSVTDHNEKLFF	TGCAGCGTTACGGACCATAATGAAAAACTGTTTTTT
-	TRBD1	TRBV2	TRBJ1-2	CASSYLRDRGQKGYTF	TGTGCCAGCAGTTACCTCCGGGACAGGGGGCAGAAGGGCTACACCTTC
-	-	TRBV5-1	TRBJ2-2	CASSGGYHGELFF	TGCGCCAGCAGCGGTGGGTATCACGGGGAGCTGTTTTTT
-	TRBD2	TRBV7-3	TRBJ2-3	CASSLKGLAGVGKDTQYF	TGTGCCAGCAGCCTTAAGGGACTAGCGGGAGTAGGTAAGGATACGCAGTATTTT
-	TRBD2	TRBV14	TRBJ2-5	CASSQEEGLAGVRETQYF	TGTGCCAGCAGCCAAGAGGAAGGACTAGCGGGAGTACGGGAGACCCAGTACTTC
-	TRBD1	TRBV7-9	TRBJ1-2	CASSLERTGERKNYGYTF	TGTGCCAGCAGCTTAGAAAGGACAGGGGAGCGCAAAAACTATGGCTACACCTTC
few	-	TRBV30	TRBJ1-1	CAWRGLGMNTEAFF	TGTGCCTGGAGGGGCCTAGGCATGAACACTGAAGCTTTCTTT
-	TRBD2	TRBV7-2	TRBJ2-7	CASSHASGSSYEQYF	TGTGCCAGCAGCCACGCTAGCGGGTCCTCCTACGAGCAGTACTTC
-	TRBD1	TRBV28	TRBJ1-3	CASSLGQARGNTIYF	TGTGCCAGCAGTTTAGGACAGGCCCGAGGGAACACCATATATTTT
-	-	TRBV27	TRBJ2-7	CASMGIGGPSYEQYF	TGTGCCAGCATGGGGATAGGGGGTCCATCCTACGAGCAGTACTTC